This TCR beta chain was captured in a study of human T cells and chemical hapten exposure. Documented time point: patch test 2, 6 weeks after DPC sensitization. Treatment denoted: therapeutic diphenylcyclopropenone sensitization with weekly scalp DPC. This clonotype occurred many times. The germline V gene has CDR1 SGHRS and CDR2 YFSETQ. This CDR3 is 17 amino acids long. The V and J ends lost 0 bases and 2 bases, in that order; junction bases with no gene match: 5. Each CDR3 protein gets one entry after TCRdb re-called the RACE reads with MiXCR. The profile shows some 90,000 distinct CDR3 sequences, about 10% of them singletons.

This clonotype was obtained from a woman in her forties with alopecia areata. Some clones in this sample may be carry-over from other donors' samples. The V call is TRBV5-1, the J call TRBJ2-6; 7 positions agree with TRBD1. This material consisted of whole blood, taken in connection with sensitization to the hapten diphenylcyclopropenone (DPC). CDR3 in amino acids: CASSLESQGAGANVLTF. CDR3 coding DNA: TGCGCCAGCAGCTTGGAGTCCCAGGGGGCTGGGGCCAACGTCCTGACTTTC.